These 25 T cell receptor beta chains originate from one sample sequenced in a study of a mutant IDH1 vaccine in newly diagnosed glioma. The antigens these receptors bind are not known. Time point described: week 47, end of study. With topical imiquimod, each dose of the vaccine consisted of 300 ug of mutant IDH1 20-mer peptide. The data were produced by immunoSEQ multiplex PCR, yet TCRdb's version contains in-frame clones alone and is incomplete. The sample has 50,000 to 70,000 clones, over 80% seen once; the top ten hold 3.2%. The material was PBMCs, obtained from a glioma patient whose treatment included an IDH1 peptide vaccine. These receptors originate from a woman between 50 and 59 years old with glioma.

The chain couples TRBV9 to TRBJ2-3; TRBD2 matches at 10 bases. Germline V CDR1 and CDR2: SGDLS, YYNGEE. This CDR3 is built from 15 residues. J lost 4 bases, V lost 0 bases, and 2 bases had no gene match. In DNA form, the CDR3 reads TGTGCCAGCAGCGTAGGGAGCGGGGGGGCAGATACGCAGTATTTT. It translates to CASSVGSGGADTQYF.

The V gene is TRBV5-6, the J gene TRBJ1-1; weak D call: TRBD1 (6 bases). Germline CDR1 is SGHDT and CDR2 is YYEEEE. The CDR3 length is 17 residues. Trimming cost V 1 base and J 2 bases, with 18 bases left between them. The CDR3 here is CASSLTGTFLINTEAFF. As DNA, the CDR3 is TGTGCCAGCAGCTTGACAGGGACCTTCCTCATAAACACTGAAGCTTTCTTT.

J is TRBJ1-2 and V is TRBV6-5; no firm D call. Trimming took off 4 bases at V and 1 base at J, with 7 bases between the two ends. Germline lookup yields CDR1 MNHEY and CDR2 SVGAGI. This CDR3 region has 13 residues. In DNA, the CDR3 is TGTGCCAGCAGTTTGACAATTAACTATGGCTACACCTTC. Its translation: CASSLTINYGYTF.

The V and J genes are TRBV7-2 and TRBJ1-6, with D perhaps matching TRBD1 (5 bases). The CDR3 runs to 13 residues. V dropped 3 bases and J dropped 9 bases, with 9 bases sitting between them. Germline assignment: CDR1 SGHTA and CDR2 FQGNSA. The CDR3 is CASSLERGSPLHF. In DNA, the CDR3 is TGTGCCAGCAGCTTGGAGAGGGGTTCACCCCTCCACTTT.

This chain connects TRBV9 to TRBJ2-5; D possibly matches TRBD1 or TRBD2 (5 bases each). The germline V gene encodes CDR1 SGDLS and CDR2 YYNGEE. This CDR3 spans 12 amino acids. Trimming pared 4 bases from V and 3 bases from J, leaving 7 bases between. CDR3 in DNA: TGTGCCAGCAGCCGGGACGAAGAGACCCAGTACTTC. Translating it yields CASSRDEETQYF.

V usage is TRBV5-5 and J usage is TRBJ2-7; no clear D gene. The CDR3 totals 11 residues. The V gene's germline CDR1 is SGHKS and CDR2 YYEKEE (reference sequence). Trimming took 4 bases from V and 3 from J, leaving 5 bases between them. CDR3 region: CASSVYYEQYF. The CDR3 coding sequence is TGTGCCAGCAGCGTTTACTACGAGCAGTACTTC.

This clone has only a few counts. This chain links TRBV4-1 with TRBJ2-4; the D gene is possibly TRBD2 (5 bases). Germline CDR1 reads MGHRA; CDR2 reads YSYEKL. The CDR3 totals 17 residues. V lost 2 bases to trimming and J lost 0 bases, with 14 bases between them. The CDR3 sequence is CASSQTERTLAKNIQYF. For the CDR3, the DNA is TGCGCCAGCAGCCAAACAGAGCGGACCCTAGCCAAAAACATTCAGTACTTC.

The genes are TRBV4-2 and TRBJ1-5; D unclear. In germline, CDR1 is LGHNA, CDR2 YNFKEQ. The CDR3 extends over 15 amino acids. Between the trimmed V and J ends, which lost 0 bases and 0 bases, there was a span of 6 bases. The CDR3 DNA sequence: TGTGCCAGCAGCCAAGACGGGAATAGCAATCAGCCCCAGCATTTT. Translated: CASSQDGNSNQPQHF.

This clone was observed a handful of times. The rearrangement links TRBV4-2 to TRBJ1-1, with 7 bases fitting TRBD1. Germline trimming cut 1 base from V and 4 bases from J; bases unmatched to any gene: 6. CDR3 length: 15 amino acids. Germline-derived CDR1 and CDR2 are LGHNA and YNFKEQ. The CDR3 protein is CASSQGGQSFTEAFF. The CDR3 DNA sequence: TGTGCCAGCAGCCAAGGGGGACAGTCGTTCACTGAAGCTTTCTTT.

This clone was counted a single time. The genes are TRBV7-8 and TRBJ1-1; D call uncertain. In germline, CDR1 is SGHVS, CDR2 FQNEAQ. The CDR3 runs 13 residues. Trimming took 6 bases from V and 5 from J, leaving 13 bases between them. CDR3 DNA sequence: TGTGCCAGCAGTACCACCGGGAGGACTGAAGCTTTCTTT. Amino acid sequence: CASSTTGRTEAFF. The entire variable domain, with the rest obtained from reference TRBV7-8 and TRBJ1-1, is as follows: GAGVSQSPRYKVAKRGQDVALRCDPISGHVSLFWYQQALGQGPEFLTYFQNEAQLDKSGLPSDRFFAERPEGSVSTLKIQRTQQEDSAVYLCASSTTGRTEAFFGQGTRLTVV.

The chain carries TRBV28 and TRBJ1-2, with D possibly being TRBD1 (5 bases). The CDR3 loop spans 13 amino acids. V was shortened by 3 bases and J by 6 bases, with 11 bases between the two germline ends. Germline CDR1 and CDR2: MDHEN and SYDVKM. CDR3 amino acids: CASSLGPANGYTF. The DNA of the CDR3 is TGTGCCAGCAGTTTGGGACCTGCAAATGGCTACACCTTC.

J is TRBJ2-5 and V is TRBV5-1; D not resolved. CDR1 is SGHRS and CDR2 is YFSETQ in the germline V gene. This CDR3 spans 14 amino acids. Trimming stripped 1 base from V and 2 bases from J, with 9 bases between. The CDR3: CASSLLGPQETQYF. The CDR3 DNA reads TGCGCCAGCAGCTTGCTCGGGCCACAAGAGACCCAGTACTTC.

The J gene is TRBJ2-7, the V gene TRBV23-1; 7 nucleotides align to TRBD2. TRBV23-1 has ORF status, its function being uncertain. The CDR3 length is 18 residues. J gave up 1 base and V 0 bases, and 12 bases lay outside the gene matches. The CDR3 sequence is CASSQSRWRGNRSYEQYF. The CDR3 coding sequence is TGCGCCAGCAGTCAATCGAGGTGGCGGGGGAACAGGTCCTACGAGCAGTACTTC.

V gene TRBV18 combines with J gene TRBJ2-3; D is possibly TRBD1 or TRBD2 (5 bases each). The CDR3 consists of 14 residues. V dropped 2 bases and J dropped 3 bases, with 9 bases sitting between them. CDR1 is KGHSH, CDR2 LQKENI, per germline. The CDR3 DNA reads TGTGCCAGCTCACCATGGGACCCAACAGATACGCAGTATTTT. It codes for CASSPWDPTDTQYF.

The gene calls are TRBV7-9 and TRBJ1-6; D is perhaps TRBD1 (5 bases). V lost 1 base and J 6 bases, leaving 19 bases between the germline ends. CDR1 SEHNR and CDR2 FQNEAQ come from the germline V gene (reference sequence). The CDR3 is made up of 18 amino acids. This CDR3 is CASSLVRPGEISNSPLHF. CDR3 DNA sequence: TGTGCCAGCAGCTTAGTTCGCCCGGGGGAAATTAGTAATTCACCCCTCCACTTT.

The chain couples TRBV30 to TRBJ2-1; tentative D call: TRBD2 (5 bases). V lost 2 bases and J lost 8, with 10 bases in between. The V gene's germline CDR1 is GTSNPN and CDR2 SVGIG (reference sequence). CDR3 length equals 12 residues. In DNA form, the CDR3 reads TGTGCCTGGAGTCTCGGACTGGATGAGCAGTTCTTC. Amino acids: CAWSLGLDEQFF.

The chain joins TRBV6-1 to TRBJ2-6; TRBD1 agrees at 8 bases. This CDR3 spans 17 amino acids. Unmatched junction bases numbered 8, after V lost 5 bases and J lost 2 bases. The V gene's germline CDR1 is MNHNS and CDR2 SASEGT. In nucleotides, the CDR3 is TGTGCCAGCAGTAAAGGACAGGGTCTTACTGGGGCCAACGTCCTGACTTTC. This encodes CASSKGQGLTGANVLTF.

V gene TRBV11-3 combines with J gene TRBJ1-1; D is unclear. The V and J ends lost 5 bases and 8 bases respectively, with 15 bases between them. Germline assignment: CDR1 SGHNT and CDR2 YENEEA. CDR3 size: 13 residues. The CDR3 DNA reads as TGTGCCAGCAGCGCCTCTCCCGGGCAAGAAGCTTTCTTT. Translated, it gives CASSASPGQEAFF.

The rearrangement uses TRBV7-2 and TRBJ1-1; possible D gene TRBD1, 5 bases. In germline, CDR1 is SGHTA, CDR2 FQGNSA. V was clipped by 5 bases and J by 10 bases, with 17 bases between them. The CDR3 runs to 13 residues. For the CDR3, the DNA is TGTGCCAGCAGCGAAGACCAGGGATTGGGAGCTTTCTTT. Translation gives CASSEDQGLGAFF.

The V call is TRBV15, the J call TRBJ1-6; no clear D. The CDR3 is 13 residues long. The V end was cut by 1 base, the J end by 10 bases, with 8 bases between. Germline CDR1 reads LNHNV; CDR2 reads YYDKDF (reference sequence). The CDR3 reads CATSRVVGSPLHF. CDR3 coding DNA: TGTGCCACCAGCAGAGTTGTAGGCTCACCCCTCCACTTT.

The CDR3 DNA reads TGTGCCAGCAGCATTACGGGACAGGGGTTATTTGGCTACACCTTC. As protein: CASSITGQGLFGYTF. The J gene is TRBJ1-2, the V gene TRBV7-2; TRBD1 matches at 10 bases. Losses at the gene ends were 5 bases for V and 7 bases for J; bases not matched to a gene: 10. This CDR3 comprises 15 residues. CDR1 and CDR2 (germline): SGHTA, FQGNSA.

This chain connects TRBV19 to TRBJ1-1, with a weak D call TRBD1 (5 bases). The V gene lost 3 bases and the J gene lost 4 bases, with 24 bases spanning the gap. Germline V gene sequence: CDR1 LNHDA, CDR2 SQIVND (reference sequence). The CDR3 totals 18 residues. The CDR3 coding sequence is TGTGCCAGTAGTATTCCGGCAGTCGGTGGGGGGTTGAGCACTGAAGCTTTCTTT. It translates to CASSIPAVGGGLSTEAFF.

CDR3 coding DNA: TGCGCCAGCAGCTTGGCGGACGGGTGGGAGCAGTACTTC. The encoded protein is CASSLADGWEQYF. The rearrangement links TRBV5-1 to TRBJ2-7; D is undetermined. CDR1 is SGHRS and CDR2 is YFSETQ in the germline V gene. V gave up 0 bases and J gave up 7 bases, with 11 bases separating them. The CDR3 is 13 residues long.

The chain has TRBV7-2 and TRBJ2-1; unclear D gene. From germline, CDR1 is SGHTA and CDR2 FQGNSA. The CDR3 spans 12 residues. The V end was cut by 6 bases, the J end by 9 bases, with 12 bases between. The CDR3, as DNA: TGTGCCAGCAGTTCCTACCGGAGTGAGCAGTTCTTC. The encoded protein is CASSSYRSEQFF.

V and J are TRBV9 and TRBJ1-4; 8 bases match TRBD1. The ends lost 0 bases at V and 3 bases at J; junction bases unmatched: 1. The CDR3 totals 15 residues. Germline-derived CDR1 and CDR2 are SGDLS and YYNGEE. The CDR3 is CASSVVGQANEKLFF. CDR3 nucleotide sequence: TGTGCCAGCAGCGTAGTGGGACAGGCTAATGAAAAACTGTTTTTT.